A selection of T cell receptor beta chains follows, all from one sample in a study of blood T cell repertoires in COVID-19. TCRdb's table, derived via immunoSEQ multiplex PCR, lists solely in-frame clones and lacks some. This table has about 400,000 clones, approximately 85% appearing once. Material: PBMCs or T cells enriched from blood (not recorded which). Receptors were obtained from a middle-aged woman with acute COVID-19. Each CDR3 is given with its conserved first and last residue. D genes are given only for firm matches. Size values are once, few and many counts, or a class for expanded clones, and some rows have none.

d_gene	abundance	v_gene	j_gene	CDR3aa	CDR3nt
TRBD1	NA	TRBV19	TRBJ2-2	CATKTGTGDTGELFF	TGTGCCACTAAAACCGGGACAGGGGACACCGGGGAGCTGTTTTTT
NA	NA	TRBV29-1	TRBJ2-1	CSADGYNEQFF	TGCAGCGCGGACGGCTACAATGAGCAGTTCTTC
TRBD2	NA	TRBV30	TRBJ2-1	CAWRNPGLAGYNEQFF	TGTGCCTGGAGAAACCCGGGACTAGCCGGGTACAATGAGCAGTTCTTC
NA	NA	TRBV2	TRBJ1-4	CASRAVPQEKLFF	TGTGCCAGCAGGGCGGTCCCTCAAGAAAAACTGTTTTTT
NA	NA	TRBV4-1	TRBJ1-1	CASSPGRQATGTEAFF	TGCGCCAGCAGCCCAGGGCGACAGGCGACGGGCACTGAAGCTTTCTTT
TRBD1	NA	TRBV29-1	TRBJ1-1	CSALSRGNAEAFF	TGCAGCGCCCTGTCCAGGGGGAACGCTGAAGCTTTCTTT
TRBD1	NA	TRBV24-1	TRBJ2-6	CATSPSPGGVGANVLTF	TGTGCCACCAGTCCCAGTCCAGGGGGCGTTGGGGCCAACGTCCTGACTTTC
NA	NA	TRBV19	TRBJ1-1	CASTADRYPTEAFF	TGTGCCAGTACCGCTGACAGGTATCCCACTGAAGCTTTCTTT
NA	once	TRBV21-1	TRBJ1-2	CATPGAASNYGYTF	TGTGCCACCCCGGGTGCAGCCTCTAACTATGGCTACACCTTC
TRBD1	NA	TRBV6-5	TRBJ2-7	CATADRALANYEQYF	TGTGCCACTGCGGACAGGGCCCTCGCTAACTACGAGCAGTACTTC
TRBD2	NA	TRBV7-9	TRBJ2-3	CASSDKAGALTDTQYF	TGTGCCAGCAGCGACAAAGCGGGGGCCCTCACAGATACGCAGTATTTT
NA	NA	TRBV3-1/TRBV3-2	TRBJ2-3	CASSLRGAVDTQYF	TGTGCCAGCAGCCTACGGGGGGCCGTAGATACGCAGTATTTT
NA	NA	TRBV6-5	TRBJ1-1	CASNKGDTEAFF	TGTGCCAGCAATAAGGGGGACACTGAAGCTTTCTTT
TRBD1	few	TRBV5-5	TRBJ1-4	CASSLGQGGNEKLFF	TGTGCCAGCAGCTTGGGACAGGGGGGAAATGAAAAACTGTTTTTT
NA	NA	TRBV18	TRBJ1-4	CASGFVGQKNEKLFF	TGTGCCAGCGGATTCGTTGGGCAGAAAAATGAAAAACTGTTTTTT
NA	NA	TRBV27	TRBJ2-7	CASSLLQGPYEQYF	TGTGCCAGCAGTTTATTACAGGGACCCTACGAGCAGTACTTC
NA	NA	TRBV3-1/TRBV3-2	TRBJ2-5	CASSQGWATETQYF	TGTGCCAGCAGCCAGGGCTGGGCGACAGAGACCCAGTACTTC
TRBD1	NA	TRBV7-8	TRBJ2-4	CASSRVDRVNIQYF	TGTGCCAGCAGCCGCGTCGACAGGGTAAACATTCAGTACTTC
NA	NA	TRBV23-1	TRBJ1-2	CASSQYHLGRTYGYTF	TGCGCCAGCAGTCAGTATCACTTAGGGAGGACCTATGGCTACACCTTC
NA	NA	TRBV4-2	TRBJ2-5	CASSRDGGAQETQYF	TGTGCCAGCAGCCGCGACGGCGGGGCCCAAGAGACCCAGTACTTC
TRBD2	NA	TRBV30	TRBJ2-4	CACGTRGENIQYF	TGTGCCTGCGGGACTAGGGGTGAAAACATTCAGTACTTC
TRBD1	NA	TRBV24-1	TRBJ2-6	CATSDLQWTGPSSGANVLTF	TGTGCCACCAGTGATTTGCAGTGGACAGGACCCAGCTCTGGGGCCAACGTCCTGACTTTC
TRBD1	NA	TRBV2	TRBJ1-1	CASSVGRGRPEAFF	TGTGCCAGCAGTGTGGGCAGGGGGCGACCTGAAGCTTTCTTT
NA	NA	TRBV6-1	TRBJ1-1	CASSESDWDTEAFF	TGTGCCAGCAGTGAATCGGACTGGGACACTGAAGCTTTCTTT
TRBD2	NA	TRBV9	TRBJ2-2	CASSAGGGTGELFF	TGTGCCAGCAGCGCCGGGGGAGGGACCGGGGAGCTGTTTTTT
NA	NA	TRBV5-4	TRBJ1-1	CASSLPLGRNTEAFF	TGTGCCAGCAGCTTGCCCCTGGGCAGGAACACTGAAGCTTTCTTT
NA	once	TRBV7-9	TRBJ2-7	CASSLHEGVYEQYF	TGTGCCAGCAGCTTACACGAGGGGGTCTACGAGCAGTACTTC
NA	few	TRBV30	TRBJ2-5	CAWSYGPGVETQYF	TGTGCCTGGAGCTACGGGCCAGGGGTGGAGACCCAGTACTTC
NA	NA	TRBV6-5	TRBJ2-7	CASSYTRTGYEQYF	TGTGCCAGCAGTTACACGAGAACAGGCTACGAGCAGTACTTC
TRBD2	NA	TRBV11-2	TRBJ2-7	CASSRWVRGAIYEQYF	TGTGCCAGCAGCCGGTGGGTGCGGGGGGCTATCTACGAGCAGTACTTC
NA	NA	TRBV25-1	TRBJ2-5	CASSAGRGHNQETQYF	TGTGCCAGCAGCGCTGGTAGGGGACACAATCAAGAGACCCAGTACTTC
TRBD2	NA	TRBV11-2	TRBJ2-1	CASSDSSGGAYNEQFF	TGTGCCAGCAGCGATTCAAGCGGGGGGGCTTACAATGAGCAGTTCTTC
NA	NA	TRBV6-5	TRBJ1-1	CASTVPGLPEAFF	TGTGCCAGCACCGTCCCGGGACTACCCGAAGCTTTCTTT
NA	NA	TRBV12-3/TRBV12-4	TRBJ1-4	CASSLFSEKLFF	TGTGCCAGCAGTTTGTTCAGTGAAAAACTGTTTTTT
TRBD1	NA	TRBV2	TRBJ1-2	CASTPDRTNYGYTF	TGTGCCAGCACCCCGGACAGGACTAACTATGGCTACACCTTC
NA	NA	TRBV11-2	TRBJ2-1	CASTKDDRYNEQFF	TGTGCCAGCACCAAAGACGACAGATACAATGAGCAGTTCTTC
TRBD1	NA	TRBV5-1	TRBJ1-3	CASRLTGSGNTIYF	TGCGCCAGCAGGCTGACAGGGTCGGGAAACACCATATATTTT
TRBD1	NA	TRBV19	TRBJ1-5	CASSFQGARQPQHF	TGTGCCAGTAGTTTTCAGGGGGCCAGGCAGCCCCAGCATTTT
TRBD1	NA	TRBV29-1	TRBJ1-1	CSDSQGAEAFF	TGCAGCGATTCCCAGGGGGCTGAAGCTTTCTTT
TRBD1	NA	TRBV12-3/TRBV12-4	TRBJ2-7	CASSAGGLGEQYF	TGTGCCAGCAGTGCAGGGGGCCTAGGCGAGCAGTACTTC
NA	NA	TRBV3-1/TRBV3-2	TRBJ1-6	CASSQRSSYNSPLHF	TGTGCCAGCAGCCAACGGAGCTCCTATAATTCACCCCTCCACTTT
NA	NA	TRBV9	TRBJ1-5	CASSPGHLNQPQHF	TGTGCCAGCAGCCCAGGGCACTTGAATCAGCCCCAGCATTTT
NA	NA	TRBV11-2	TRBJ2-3	CASKGGKWTDTQYF	TGTGCCAGCAAGGGGGGGAAATGGACAGATACGCAGTATTTT
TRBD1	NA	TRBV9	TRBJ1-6	CASSTPRDRSSYNSPLHF	TGTGCCAGCAGCACCCCGCGGGACAGGAGCTCCTATAATTCACCCCTCCACTTT
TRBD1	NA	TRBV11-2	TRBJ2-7	CASSLRQGADNYEQYF	TGTGCCAGCAGCCTCCGACAGGGGGCCGACAACTACGAGCAGTACTTC
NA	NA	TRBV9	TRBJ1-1	CASSAHHGRGGMNTEAFF	TGTGCCAGCAGCGCCCATCACGGGAGGGGGGGGATGAACACTGAAGCTTTCTTT
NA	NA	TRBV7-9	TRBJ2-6	CASSTSGGARANVLTF	TGTGCCAGCAGCACATCCGGCGGGGCGAGGGCCAACGTCCTGACTTTC
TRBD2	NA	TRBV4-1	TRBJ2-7	CASSQSSSGDYEQYF	TGCGCCAGCAGCCAATCATCTAGCGGGGACTACGAGCAGTACTTC
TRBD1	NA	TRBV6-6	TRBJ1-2	CASTWSGGYGYTF	TGTGCCAGCACCTGGTCAGGGGGGTATGGCTACACCTTC
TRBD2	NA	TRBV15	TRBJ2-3	CATSPGGVTDTQYF	TGTGCCACCAGCCCGGGGGGGGTCACAGATACGCAGTATTTT
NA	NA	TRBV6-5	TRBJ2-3	CASWTTTDTQYF	TGTGCCAGCTGGACTACCACAGATACGCAGTATTTT
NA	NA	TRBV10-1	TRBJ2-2	CASSVVSSPNTGELFF	TGCGCCAGCAGTGTGGTGTCTAGCCCGAACACCGGGGAGCTGTTTTTT
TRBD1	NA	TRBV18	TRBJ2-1	CASSLDRGRADEQFF	TGTGCCAGCTCACTTGACAGGGGGCGAGCGGATGAGCAGTTCTTC
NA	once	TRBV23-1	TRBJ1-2	CASSQLGGRSFSVNYGYTF	TGCGCCAGCAGTCAATTGGGGGGGCGCAGTTTTTCGGTAAACTATGGCTACACCTTC
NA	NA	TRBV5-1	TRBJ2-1	CASSSKTGNHNEQFF	TGCGCCAGCAGCTCCAAAACAGGGAATCACAATGAGCAGTTCTTC